Listed here are 29 T cell receptor beta chains from one sample, sequenced in a study of blood T cell repertoires in COVID-19. Profiled with immunoSEQ multiplex PCR; TCRdb holds only in-frame clones, not every one. The table lists more than 130,000 clones, under 90% of them singletons. What was sequenced was peripheral blood. These TCRs come from a woman over 75 in a cohort sampled during active or convalescent COVID-19.

The rearrangement joins TRBV5-1 to TRBJ2-2, with TRBD2 matching 7 bases. The CDR3 loop spans 20 amino acids. The junction had 16 bases not matched to a gene; V was cut back by 1 base and J by 1 base. From germline, CDR1 is SGHRS and CDR2 YFSETQ. CDR3 nucleotide sequence: TGCGCCAGCAGCTTGATCGGGGGGTCCTACCGAACTCAGAACACCGGGGAGCTGTTTTTT. Translation gives CASSLIGGSYRTQNTGELFF.

V gene TRBV30 combines with J gene TRBJ2-7, with D possibly matching TRBD1 (6 bases). The V end was cut by 1 base, the J end by 7 bases, with 20 bases between. Germline CDR1 GTSNPN, CDR2 SVGIG (reference sequence). There are 15 residues in the CDR3. The chain's CDR3 is CAWSGAWDTLGEQYV. The DNA of the CDR3 is TGTGCCTGGAGTGGGGCGTGGGACACCTTGGGGGAGCAGTACGTC.

The chain employs TRBV7-9 and TRBJ1-2; D possibly corresponds to TRBD1 (6 bases). Per germline, CDR1 SEHNR and CDR2 FQNEAQ (reference sequence). Trimming cost V 0 bases and J 5 bases, with 13 bases left between them. CDR3 length: 15 residues. The CDR3 protein is CASSLAGSGEYGYTF. CDR3 nucleotide sequence: TGTGCCAGCAGCTTAGCAGGGTCAGGGGAATATGGCTACACCTTC.

This clone was recorded only once. The V gene is TRBV5-5, the J gene TRBJ2-5; TRBD1 matches 8 bases. The CDR3 loop spans 16 amino acids. Germline assignment: CDR1 SGHKS and CDR2 YYEKEE (reference sequence). V lost 4 bases and J lost 4; bases outside the gene matches: 12. The CDR3 DNA follows: TGTGCCAGCAGCCCCGGGAACAGGGGGAATTTAGAGACCCAGTACTTC. It translates to CASSPGNRGNLETQYF.

The chain uses TRBV28 and TRBJ2-1; 11 bases align to TRBD1. This CDR3 region has 15 residues. The V gene end was trimmed by 4 bases and the J gene end by 9 bases; junction bases not matched to a gene: 8. Per the germline V gene, CDR1 is MDHEN and CDR2 is SYDVKM. CDR3 residues: CASSSIGQGAAEQFF. The CDR3, as DNA: TGTGCCAGCAGTTCAATTGGACAGGGGGCTGCTGAGCAGTTCTTC.

The chain recombines TRBV5-1 with TRBJ1-2; no definite D call. Germline V gene data show CDR1 as SGHRS and CDR2 as YFSETQ. There are 14 residues in the CDR3. V was clipped by 1 base and J by 5 bases, with 12 bases between them. The chain's CDR3 is CASSLYESPYGYTF. The CDR3 DNA reads TGCGCCAGCAGCTTGTACGAGTCCCCTTATGGCTACACCTTC.

V and J are TRBV2 and TRBJ2-7; D remains unclear. V gave up 2 bases and J gave up 0 bases, with 14 bases separating them. Germline V CDR1 and CDR2: SNHLY, FYNNEI. The length of the CDR3 is 16 residues. As DNA, the CDR3 is TGTGCCAGCAGTGAAAAGTTGGCAGATGTCTCCTACGAGCAGTACGTC. This encodes CASSEKLADVSYEQYV.

The CDR3 nucleotides read TGTGCCAGCAGCTTATCGGGGGGCGATTTGGCTTTCTTT. Its translation is CASSLSGGDLAFF. The chain joins TRBV7-9 to TRBJ1-1; perhaps TRBD1 as D (6 bases). Germline V CDR1 and CDR2: SEHNR, FQNEAQ (reference sequence). The CDR3 extends over 13 amino acids. Deletions cut 2 bases from V and 11 bases from J, with 15 bases between.

This clone was seen only a few times. The rearrangement uses TRBV7-8 and TRBJ1-5; 10 bases line up with TRBD1. The CDR3 is 17 amino acids. With 5 bases clipped from V and 1 base from J, the junction kept 8 bases outside the gene matches. Germline V gives CDR1 SGHVS, CDR2 FQNEAQ. In DNA, the CDR3 is TGTGCCAGCAGCGGCCGGACAGGGGGGACGAGCAATCAGCCCCAGCATTTT. This codes for CASSGRTGGTSNQPQHF.

The chain employs TRBV7-8 and TRBJ1-6; TRBD1 is a possible D gene (5 bases). CDR3 length equals 14 residues. Trimming removed 4 bases from V and 9 bases from J, with 13 bases in between. Germline lookup yields CDR1 SGHVS and CDR2 FQNEAQ. CDR3 DNA: TGTGCCAGCAGCTCGTCGACAGCCATTTCACCCCTCCACTTT. Translation: CASSSSTAISPLHF. The full variable domain, completed using reference TRBV7-8 and TRBJ1-6, is GAGVSQSPRYKVAKRGQDVALRCDPISGHVSLFWYQQALGQGPEFLTYFQNEAQLDKSGLPSDRFFAERPEGSVSTLKIQRTQQEDSAVYLCASSSSTAISPLHFGNGTRLTVT.

Here the CDR3 DNA reads TGTGCCAGCAGTGGAGGGACTTATACCCCCATCAATCAGCCCCAGCATTTT. Residues: CASSGGTYTPINQPQHF. The chain combines TRBV6-1 with TRBJ1-5; possibly TRBD1 for D (5 bases). V shed 4 bases and J shed 3 bases, with 19 bases lying between them. The CDR3 is made up of 17 amino acids. Per the germline V gene, CDR1 is MNHNS and CDR2 is SASEGT.

This clone was detected a few times. The chain joins TRBV3-1 (or the pseudogene TRBV3-2) to TRBJ2-7; D may be TRBD2 (6 bases). Trimming stripped 1 base from V and 5 bases from J, with 9 bases between. The CDR3 sequence is 13 residues long. Germline CDR1 and CDR2: LGHDT and YNNKEL (reference sequence). As DNA, the CDR3 is TGTGCCAGCAGCCAAGTCCAGCGGGACGAGCAGTACTTC. Residues: CASSQVQRDEQYF.

The rearrangement links TRBV12-3 or TRBV12-4 to TRBJ1-5; 7 bases align to TRBD1. This CDR3 has 13 residues. V lost 6 bases to trimming and J lost 8 bases; unmatched junction nucleotides: 7. In nucleotides, the CDR3 is TGTGCCAGCAGACGACAGGGAGAAAAGCCCCAGCATTTT. Translated, it gives CASRRQGEKPQHF.

The chain carries TRBV25-1 and TRBJ2-7, with unresolved D. V was trimmed by 3 bases and J by 6 bases, leaving 12 bases between them. The CDR3 runs 13 residues. Germline lookup yields CDR1 MGHDK and CDR2 SYGVNS. CDR3 sequence: CASSERAPGEQYF. The CDR3, as DNA: TGTGCCAGCAGTGAGCGCGCGCCTGGCGAGCAGTACTTC.

V is TRBV3-1 (or the pseudogene TRBV3-2) and J is TRBJ1-2; TRBD1 matches 8 bases. Germline V lookup: CDR1 LGHDT, CDR2 YNNKEL (reference sequence). V was pared by 4 bases and J by 5 bases, with 6 bases of the junction left unmatched. This CDR3 spans 14 amino acids. CDR3 sequence (DNA): TGTGCCAGCAGCCGAGGGACAGGAGGTTATGGCTACACCTTC. This translates into CASSRGTGGYGYTF.

The chain uses TRBV7-9 and TRBJ2-5; 7 nucleotides align to TRBD2. The V segment lost 1 base and the J segment 2 bases; nucleotides outside the gene matches: 10. Germline values: CDR1 SEHNR, CDR2 FQNEAQ (reference sequence). The CDR3 loop spans 17 amino acids. The CDR3 DNA reads as TGTGCCAGCAGCTTAGGGCGGGGGTCCGCGCTACAAGAGACCCAGTACTTC. It codes for CASSLGRGSALQETQYF.

The chain carries TRBV24-1 and TRBJ1-4; tentatively, D is TRBD1 (5 bases). In germline, CDR1 is KGHDR, CDR2 SFDVKD. Trimming removed 8 bases from V and 1 base from J, with 16 bases in between. This CDR3 contains 16 residues. The CDR3 spells CATIPRQPITNEKLFF. The CDR3 nucleotides are TGTGCCACCATTCCCCGACAGCCTATAACTAATGAAAAACTGTTTTTT.

The chain recombines TRBV7-8 with TRBJ2-5; 15 nucleotides line up with TRBD2. CDR1 SGHVS and CDR2 FQNEAQ come from the germline V gene. The ends lost 6 bases at V and 4 bases at J; junction bases unmatched: 6. The CDR3 totals 16 residues. The CDR3 region is CASSTGLAGGTETQYF. In nucleotides, the CDR3 is TGTGCCAGCAGTACGGGACTAGCGGGGGGCACAGAGACCCAGTACTTC.

This clone was counted once. The chain employs TRBV5-4 and TRBJ2-1, with TRBD1 matching over 7 bases. The V gene end was trimmed by 4 bases and the J gene end by 3 bases; junction bases not matched to a gene: 7. In germline, CDR1 is SGHNT, CDR2 YYREEE (reference sequence). The CDR3 length is 15 residues. CDR3 protein: CASSPRRDSYNEQFF. The CDR3 DNA follows: TGTGCCAGCAGCCCACGACGGGACAGCTACAATGAGCAGTTCTTC.

The chain has TRBV27 and TRBJ2-4; D is possibly TRBD2 (6 bases). Trimming left V 3 bases short and J 1 base short, with 7 bases between. The CDR3 contains 14 residues. Germline CDR1 and CDR2: MNHEY and SMNVEV (reference sequence). The CDR3 spells CASSFAGAKNIQYF. CDR3 bases: TGTGCCAGCAGTTTTGCGGGGGCCAAAAACATTCAGTACTTC.

The chain recombines TRBV5-6 with TRBJ1-4; 9 bases align to TRBD1. There are 15 residues in the CDR3. Germline V gives CDR1 SGHDT, CDR2 YYEEEE. Trimming took 0 bases from V and 7 from J; bases not matched to a gene: 4. The chain's CDR3 is CASSLGGTGREKLFF. DNA of the CDR3: TGTGCCAGCAGCTTGGGGGGGACAGGGCGTGAAAAACTGTTTTTT.

The genes are TRBV6-5 and TRBJ2-1, with 7 bases aligning to TRBD2. This CDR3 comprises 13 residues. V was clipped by 11 bases and J by 0 bases; unmatched bases: 4. Looked up from germline, CDR1 is MNHEY and CDR2 is SVGAGI. For the CDR3, the DNA is TGTGCCGGACGGGGGGACTCCTACAATGAGCAGTTCTTC. Translation gives CAGRGDSYNEQFF.

V is TRBV5-6 and J is TRBJ2-2; D might be TRBD1 (6 bases). The germline gives CDR1 SGHDT, CDR2 YYEEEE. The CDR3 is 16 residues long. Trimming shortened V by 0 bases and J by 4 bases, and 13 bases separated the two germline ends. In DNA, the CDR3 is TGTGCCAGCAGCTTGGTTCGCGGCAGGGGCACCGGGGAGCTGTTTTTT. Translating it yields CASSLVRGRGTGELFF.

The rearrangement links TRBV3-1 (or the pseudogene TRBV3-2) to TRBJ2-5; 8 bases map to TRBD2. With V trimmed by 6 bases and J by 1 base, 4 bases remained unmatched. The CDR3 extends over 14 amino acids. CDR1 is LGHDT and CDR2 is YNNKEL in the germline V gene (reference sequence). The CDR3 sequence is CASRLSGGQETQYF. The CDR3 DNA reads as TGTGCCAGCAGGCTGAGCGGGGGCCAAGAGACCCAGTACTTC.

V is TRBV5-8 and J is TRBJ1-2; no reliable D call. The V gene lost 3 bases and the J gene lost 8 bases, with 14 bases spanning the gap. The germline V gene encodes CDR1 SGHTS and CDR2 YDEGEE. This CDR3 region has 13 residues. CDR3 protein: CASSSIGLLGYTF. The CDR3 nucleotides are TGTGCCAGCAGCTCCATTGGACTTCTAGGCTACACCTTC.

This clone was seen a few times. The chain carries TRBV3-1 (or the pseudogene TRBV3-2) and TRBJ1-2; D might be TRBD1 (6 bases). Germline loops: CDR1 LGHDT, CDR2 YNNKEL (reference sequence). There are 14 residues in the CDR3. Trimming stripped 2 bases from V and 2 bases from J, with 9 bases between. CDR3 nucleotides: TGTGCCAGCAGCCAACACAGGGAAAACTATGGCTACACCTTC. It codes for CASSQHRENYGYTF.

The sample holds a few counts of this clone. The chain combines TRBV11-1 with TRBJ1-2, with a possible D match to TRBD1 (5 bases). The CDR3 totals 14 residues. The ends were cut back, 3 bases at V and 0 bases at J, with 8 bases in the middle. The germline V gene encodes CDR1 SGHAT and CDR2 FQDESV (reference sequence). The CDR3 DNA reads TGTGCCAGCAGCTTTGGGGCAGCTAACTATGGCTACACCTTC. This translates into CASSFGAANYGYTF.

Of note for this clone: A junction boundary mismatches the germline segment, possibly from a read error. The chain carries TRBV3-1 (or the pseudogene TRBV3-2) and TRBJ2-3; the D gene is possibly TRBD2 (5 bases). The CDR3 length is 17 residues. Germline CDR1 LGHDT, CDR2 YNNKEL (reference sequence). The DNA for the CDR3 is TGTGCCAGCAGCGAAGAACGGGTATCGGAGGGCACAGATACGCAGTATTTT. Encoded protein: CASSEERVSEGTDTQYF.

V usage is TRBV18 and J usage is TRBJ1-1; D is unresolved. This CDR3 region has 14 residues. Germline V gene data show CDR1 as KGHSH and CDR2 as LQKENI. V lost 3 bases and J 4 bases, leaving 12 bases between the germline ends. The CDR3 is CASSPRTEGTEAFF. In DNA, the CDR3 is TGTGCCAGCTCACCGAGGACCGAGGGCACTGAAGCTTTCTTT.